The 13 T cell receptor beta chains reported below all come from one sample, sequenced in a study of molecular identifiers for immune sequencing clone quantification. TCRdb used MiXCR to reprocess the PCR reads, holding one entry per CDR3 protein. This table holds about 510,000 distinct CDR3 sequences, about 22% found once. The sequencing input was naive CD8+ T cells from blood, with Jurkat cell RNA spiked in. The subset is: FACS-sorted CD8+CD4-CCR7+CD45RA+ naive T cells. Source of these receptors: a human donor in good health. Some libraries in this study had Jurkat cell RNA spiked in.

The rearrangement joins TRBV10-3 to TRBJ2-5, with TRBD2 as a possible D gene (6 bases). The CDR3 length is 14 residues. The V gene lost 0 bases and the J gene lost 2 bases, with 7 bases spanning the gap. Germline V CDR1 and CDR2: ENHRY, SYGVKD. This chain's CDR3 is CAISESGGQETQYF. For the CDR3, the DNA is TGTGCCATCAGTGAGTCGGGGGGACAAGAGACCCAGTACTTC.

Many counts were recorded for this clonotype. This chain connects TRBV6-2 or TRBV6-3 to TRBJ2-7; no definite D call. The germline V gene encodes CDR1 MNHEY and CDR2 SVGEGT. Trimming stripped 10 bases from V and 7 bases from J, with 17 bases between. This CDR3 has 12 residues. CDR3 loop: CATRRFGLEQYF. The CDR3 bases are TGTGCCACGCGGCGGTTCGGGTTAGAGCAGTACTTC.

As for this clonotype: A read error is possible here, since a much larger clone lies one base away. The chain is built from TRBV7-9 and TRBJ2-7; D not certain. The CDR3 consists of 11 residues. Between the trimmed V and J ends, which lost 5 bases and 5 bases, there was a span of 7 bases. Germline V gives CDR1 SEHNR, CDR2 FQNEAQ (reference sequence). In DNA form, the CDR3 reads TGTGCCAGCAGCCTCTTTGACGAGCAGTACTTC. Translating it yields CASSLFDEQYF.

This clonotype was seen more than once but under ten times. The chain couples TRBV12-3 or TRBV12-4 to TRBJ2-1, with D perhaps given as TRBD1 or TRBD2 (6 bases each). Trimming took off 5 bases at V and 9 bases at J, with 20 bases between the two ends. This CDR3 spans 15 amino acids. The CDR3 spells CASSPQGRGVSEQFF. Written as DNA, the CDR3 is TGTGCCAGCAGTCCCCAGGGGCGGGGAGTGAGTGAGCAGTTCTTC.

This clonotype was seen more than once but under ten times. Here the CDR3 DNA reads TGTGCCAGCAACCCGACAGGGGGCTTAGCAGATACGCAGTATTTT. Residues: CASNPTGGLADTQYF. V usage is TRBV27 and J usage is TRBJ2-3; TRBD1 matches at 10 bases. The CDR3 consists of 15 residues. The germline gives CDR1 MNHEY, CDR2 SMNVEV (reference sequence). Trimming at V came to 7 bases and at J to 4 bases, leaving 8 bases not matched to a gene.

Only a few counts were recorded for this clonotype. The chain recombines TRBV27 with TRBJ2-7, with D uncertain. There are 15 residues in the CDR3. Germline loops: CDR1 MNHEY, CDR2 SMNVEV (reference sequence). Between the trimmed V and J ends, which lost 0 bases and 5 bases, there was a span of 14 bases. The DNA for the CDR3 is TGTGCCAGCAGTTTATCGAAGGCTTTAGATGACGAGCAGTACTTC. This gives the protein CASSLSKALDDEQYF.

This clonotype came up many times. This chain joins TRBV7-9 and TRBJ1-2; 10 bases fit TRBD1. Germline CDR1 and CDR2: SEHNR and FQNEAQ (reference sequence). This CDR3 has 16 residues. Germline trimming cut 5 bases from V and 4 bases from J; bases unmatched to any gene: 10. This CDR3 reads CASSPPGTGAGYGYTF. The CDR3 coding sequence is TGTGCCAGCAGCCCTCCCGGGACAGGGGCGGGCTATGGCTACACCTTC.

CDR3 residues: CASSLSETGSYNEQFF. In nucleotides, the CDR3 is TGTGCCAGCAGTTTATCGGAGACAGGTTCCTACAATGAGCAGTTCTTC. The gene calls are TRBV27 and TRBJ2-1; possibly TRBD1 for D (6 bases). Germline V lookup: CDR1 MNHEY, CDR2 SMNVEV (reference sequence). CDR3 size: 16 residues. V was trimmed by 0 bases and J by 1 base, leaving 10 bases between them.

This clonotype was seen ten or more times. This chain connects TRBV4-3 to TRBJ1-5; unclear D gene. Trimming cost V 3 bases and J 6 bases, with 9 bases left between them. CDR1 and CDR2 from the germline V gene are LGHNA and YSLEER. The CDR3 has 13 amino acids. In DNA, the CDR3 is TGCGCCAGCAGCCAGTGGGTTGGTCAGCCCCAGCATTTT. As protein: CASSQWVGQPQHF.

In this sample, this clonotype turned up many times. This chain joins TRBV7-9 and TRBJ2-3; D possibly corresponds to TRBD2 (6 bases). This CDR3 is built from 13 residues. In germline, CDR1 is SEHNR, CDR2 FQNEAQ (reference sequence). The germline V and J ends were trimmed by 8 bases and 6 bases, with 15 bases remaining between them. The CDR3 here is CASSKRGADTQYF. The CDR3 DNA is TGTGCCAGCTCCAAACGCGGGGCGGATACGCAGTATTTT. The variable domain in full, completed from reference TRBV7-9 and TRBJ2-3, reads DTGVSQNPRHKITKRGQNVTFRCDPISEHNRLYWYRQTLGQGPEFLTYFQNEAQLEKSRLLSDRFSAERPKGSFSTLEIQRTEQGDSAMYLCASSKRGADTQYFGPGTRLTVL.

This sequence joins TRBV6-2 or TRBV6-3 and TRBJ2-7; D is uncertain. Germline CDR1 and CDR2: MNHEY and SVGEGT. The length of the CDR3 is 13 residues. V was trimmed by 10 bases and J by 3 bases, leaving 16 bases between them. The CDR3 here is CATTPGLFYEQYF. Written as DNA, the CDR3 is TGTGCCACCACCCCCGGTCTATTCTACGAGCAGTACTTC.

This CDR3 reads CASSAASSGANVLTF. CDR3 nucleotides: TGTGCCAGTAGTGCCGCAAGTTCTGGGGCCAACGTCCTGACTTTC. This sequence joins TRBV19 and TRBJ2-6; D not resolved. The ends were cut back, 5 bases at V and 1 base at J, with 9 bases in the middle. Germline V gene lookup returns CDR1 LNHDA and CDR2 SQIVND (reference sequence). The CDR3 consists of 15 residues. The variable domain in full, with the rest retrieved from reference TRBV19 and TRBJ2-6, is DGGITQSPKYLFRKEGQNVTLSCEQNLNHDAMYWYRQDPGQGLRLIYYSQIVNDFQKGDIAEGYSVSREKKESFPLTVTSAQKNPTAFYLCASSAASSGANVLTFGAGSRLTVL.

This clonotype was recorded a few times. The J gene is TRBJ1-1, the V gene TRBV4-1, with TRBD1 as a possible D gene (6 bases). Trimming shortened V by 4 bases and J by 3 bases, and 18 bases separated the two germline ends. There are 16 residues in the CDR3. Germline CDR1 reads MGHRA; CDR2 reads YSYEKL. CDR3 region: CASSRNTQGSYTEAFF. The CDR3 DNA reads as TGCGCCAGCAGCCGAAACACTCAGGGGTCTTACACTGAAGCTTTCTTT.